This T cell receptor (beta chain) was sequenced in a study of regulatory T cells in long-lasting Graves disease (dated by TCRdb to the early 2020s). Regarding the research as a whole: Persistent Graves' disease was defined as antithyroid drug treatment for over 5 years with persistently positive TSH receptor autoantibodies. TCR sequencing covered about 13 persistent and around 20 newly diagnosed Graves' disease patients, around 33 samples in total. Peripheral blood TCR sequencing and RNA sequencing compared persistent Graves' disease patients with newly diagnosed Graves' disease patients. In the clinical cohort, patients with persistent Graves' disease had used antithyroid drugs for an average of roughly ten years. The study was conducted in China and was registered as a clinical trial. Paper-wide results and their limitations: Because the primary lesion, thyroid tissue, could not be accessed, the study looked at peripheral blood alone. The authors acknowledged the small sample size as a limitation that may reduce accuracy. Lower TCR Shannon entropy and fewer highly expanded clones were observed in persistent Graves' disease patients than in newly diagnosed patients, which suggested clonal expansion. Persistent patients shared more public clonotypes among themselves (2,741) than newly diagnosed patients did (more than 850). TRBV28, TRBJ1-2 and TRBJ2-5 were preferentially used in persistent disease, while TRBV20-1 and TRBJ2-1 were favored in newly diagnosed disease. Sequencing and analysis were restricted to the TCR beta chain.

Library construction relied on multiplex PCR. The data were produced on an Illumina HiSeq 4000. CDR3 regions were amplified by Arm-PCR with iRepertoire HTBI primers to construct TCR beta libraries. Gel purification was performed on PCR products prior to sequencing. In the authors' own workflow: Across samples, fewer than 70 TRBV and roughly 15 TRBJ segments were identified and used for gene usage analysis of CDR3 amino acid clonotypes. COPE and FqMerger were used to merge the filtered high-quality paired reads into contigs. BLAST was used to align contigs to the IMGT TRBV, TRBD and TRBJ reference genes, and CDR3 was defined following IMGT. Clonotypes above 0.1% frequency were classified as highly expanded clones. Shannon entropy was used to measure repertoire diversity, and the Gini coefficient was used to measure V-J evenness. A clonotype was considered public if more than one individual shared it. Through fastp at Q25 and MiXCR, TCRdb rebuilt clones from the public reads, retaining in-frame beta chains. A single entry per CDR3 protein holds the most common genes and DNA from its merged rows. TCRdb assigned the V and J calls; the authors' analysis was not used. The sample includes a few hundred thousand distinct CDR3 sequences, with roughly a quarter observed a single time. Together, the top ten hold about a quarter of the sample.

Remarks on this clonotype: Which antigen it targets is not known. No base quality values were provided; no much bigger clone lies one nucleotide off.

The CDR3 sequence holds 12 residues, the cysteine and phenylalanine included. Solely the CDR3 DNA is kept, with 36 bases framed from the first base. Sequences DFQATT (CDR1) and SNEGSKA (CDR2) are obtained from the germline V gene (reference sequence). The sample's time point label, in plain terms: persistent/refractory GD, antithyroid drugs over 5 years with positive TRAb. For both TCR sequencing and RNA sequencing, RNA was extracted from PBMCs in TRIzol. The diagnosis of Graves' disease was made according to American Thyroid Association guidelines. Recruitment of patients was carried out at an endocrinology department in Xi'an, China. Each patient gave approximately 10 milliliters of peripheral blood, collected in an EDTA anticoagulant tube. Ficoll Paque Plus density gradient separation was used to isolate PBMCs, and no additional T cell sorting was done. An Agilent 2100 Bioanalyzer and agarose gel were used to assess RNA quality, and a NanoDrop 2000 was used to measure RNA concentration.

Sequencing used peripheral blood mononuclear cells (PBMCs), obtained when the disease was refractory, from a patient treated with antithyroid drugs. The TCR sequence derives from a female donor with Graves disease. The chain employs TRBV20-1 and TRBJ2-1; TRBD2 aligns with 9 central bases. The CDR3 has the sequence CTPGLANNEQFF. The DNA sequence reads TGCACCCCGGGACTAGCTAACAATGAGCAGTTCTTC.